Each of the 10 T cell receptor beta chains below was sequenced from the same sample in a study of T-cell memory formation after mild COVID-19. MiXCR was run by TCRdb on the 5' RACE reads, yielding one entry per CDR3 protein. The data contain hundreds of thousands of distinct CDR3 sequences, 24% of them singletons. The material sequenced was PBMCs or a T cell subset sorted from them (not recorded which). The receptors originated from an adult woman who had mild COVID-19 (a few samples of this study predate the infection). Cell type and time point are not known.

This clonotype has only a few counts. The V gene is TRBV4-1, the J gene TRBJ2-5; 9 bases are a match to TRBD1. Per the germline V gene, CDR1 is MGHRA and CDR2 is YSYEKL. Losses at the gene ends were 2 bases for V and 4 bases for J; bases not matched to a gene: 11. The CDR3 runs 17 residues. The CDR3: CASSQTPGQGWGETQYF. The CDR3 nucleotides are TGCGCCAGCAGCCAAACACCGGGACAGGGTTGGGGAGAGACCCAGTACTTC.

Only a few counts were recorded for this clonotype. V gene TRBV19 combines with J gene TRBJ2-3; 7 bases line up with TRBD1. After removal of 10 bases from V and 0 bases from J, the junction contained 1 base not matched to a gene. Germline V CDR1 and CDR2: LNHDA, SQIVND (reference sequence). This CDR3 spans 12 amino acids. The CDR3 coding sequence is TGTGCCACGACAGGGAGCACAGATACGCAGTATTTT. Translated: CATTGSTDTQYF.

V and J are TRBV7-6 and TRBJ2-6; a possible D gene is TRBD1 (6 bases). V shed 3 bases and J shed 0 bases, with 12 bases lying between them. The CDR3 covers 17 residues. In germline, CDR1 is SGHVS, CDR2 FNYEAQ. CDR3 DNA sequence: TGTGCCAGCAGCTTTTCTACAGGGAGCTCTGGGGCCAACGTCCTGACTTTC. This encodes CASSFSTGSSGANVLTF.

This chain joins TRBV7-2 and TRBJ1-6; 8 nucleotides match TRBD1. J was trimmed by 6 bases and V by 8 bases; bases with no gene match: 12. Looked up from germline, CDR1 is SGHTA and CDR2 is FQGNSA. The CDR3 is made up of 16 amino acids. Here the CDR3 DNA reads TGTGCCAGCTCCTTCCGGCAGGGGGCCTTTAATTCACCCCTCCACTTT. Translation gives CASSFRQGAFNSPLHF.

CDR3 amino acids: CASSQDPNYNEQFF. Here the CDR3 DNA reads TGTGCCAGCAGCCAAGACCCGAACTACAATGAGCAGTTCTTC. The chain employs TRBV3-1 and TRBJ2-1; no clear D. CDR3 size: 14 residues. Germline V gives CDR1 LGHDT, CDR2 YNNKEL (reference sequence). The V end lost 0 bases, the J end lost 3 bases, and 6 bases lay between the germline ends.

This clonotype was counted a few times. J is TRBJ2-7 and V is TRBV3-1; unclear D gene. Trimming cost V 4 bases and J 2 bases, with 12 bases left between them. The CDR3 sequence is 14 residues long. Germline CDR1 LGHDT, CDR2 YNNKEL (reference sequence). CDR3 sequence (DNA): TGTGCCAGCAGCCGAACGGATGGGACCTACGAGCAGTACTTC. Translating it yields CASSRTDGTYEQYF.

This sequence joins TRBV7-9 and TRBJ2-4, with 9 positions matching TRBD1. Trimming at V came to 5 bases and at J to 7 bases, leaving 12 bases not matched to a gene. The CDR3 length is 16 residues. Germline V gene data show CDR1 as SEHNR and CDR2 as FQNEAQ (reference sequence). The DNA of the CDR3 is TGTGCCAGCAGCGCACTAACAGGGGGCCGGGTGAACATTCAGTACTTC. Amino acids: CASSALTGGRVNIQYF.

This clonotype has only a few counts. This sequence joins TRBV19 and TRBJ2-2; D gene uncertain. In germline, CDR1 is LNHDA, CDR2 SQIVND (reference sequence). The CDR3 covers 13 residues. V lost 3 bases to trimming and J lost 8 bases, with 10 bases between them. The CDR3 DNA reads as TGTGCCAGTAGTATTCCAGGTACTGGGGAGCTGTTTTTT. This translates into CASSIPGTGELFF.

The V gene is TRBV10-3, the J gene TRBJ1-1; no definite D call. CDR1 ENHRY and CDR2 SYGVKD come from the germline V gene. Trimming took 10 bases from V and 5 from J, leaving 11 bases between them. There are 11 residues in the CDR3. The chain's CDR3 is CATGFSTEAFF. The CDR3 DNA is TGTGCCACCGGATTCTCAACTGAAGCTTTCTTT.

The chain has TRBV7-9 and TRBJ1-4; D remains ambiguous. Germline CDR1 SEHNR, CDR2 FQNEAQ (reference sequence). The CDR3 runs 14 residues. The V end lost 2 bases, the J end lost 7 bases, and 11 bases lay between the germline ends. The CDR3 nucleotides read TGTGCCAGCAGCTTACTCTCTCCGGGTGAAAAACTGTTTTTT. This sequence encodes CASSLLSPGEKLFF.